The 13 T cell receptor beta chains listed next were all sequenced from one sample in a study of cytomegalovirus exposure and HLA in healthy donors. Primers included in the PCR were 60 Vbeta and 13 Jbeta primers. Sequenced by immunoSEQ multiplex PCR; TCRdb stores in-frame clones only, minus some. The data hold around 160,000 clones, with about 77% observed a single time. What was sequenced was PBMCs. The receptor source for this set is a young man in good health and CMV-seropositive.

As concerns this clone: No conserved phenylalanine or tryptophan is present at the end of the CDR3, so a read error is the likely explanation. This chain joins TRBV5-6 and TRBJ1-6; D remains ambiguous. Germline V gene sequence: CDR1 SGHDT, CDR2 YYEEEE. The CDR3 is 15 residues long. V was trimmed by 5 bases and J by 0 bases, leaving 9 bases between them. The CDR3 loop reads CASSRYSSYNSPLHL. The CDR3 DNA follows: TGTGCCAGCAGTCGTTACAGCTCCTATAATTCACCCCTCCACCTT.

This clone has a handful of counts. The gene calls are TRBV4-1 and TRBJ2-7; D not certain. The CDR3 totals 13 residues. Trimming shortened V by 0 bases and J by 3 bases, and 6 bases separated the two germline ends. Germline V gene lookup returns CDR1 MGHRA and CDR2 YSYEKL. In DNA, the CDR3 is TGCGCCAGCAGCCAAGACCAGTACTACGAGCAGTACTTC. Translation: CASSQDQYYEQYF.

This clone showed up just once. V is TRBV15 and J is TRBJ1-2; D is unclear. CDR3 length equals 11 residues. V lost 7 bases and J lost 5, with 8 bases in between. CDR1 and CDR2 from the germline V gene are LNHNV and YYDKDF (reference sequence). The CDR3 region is CATKSGYGYTF. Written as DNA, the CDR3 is TGTGCCACCAAGTCCGGGTATGGCTACACCTTC.

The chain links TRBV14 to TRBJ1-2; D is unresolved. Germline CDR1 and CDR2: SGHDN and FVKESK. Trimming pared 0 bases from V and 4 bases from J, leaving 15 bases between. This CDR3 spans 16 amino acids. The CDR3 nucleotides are TGTGCCAGCAGCCAAGATGAGAATTTCGGTGTCTATGGCTACACCTTC. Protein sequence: CASSQDENFGVYGYTF.

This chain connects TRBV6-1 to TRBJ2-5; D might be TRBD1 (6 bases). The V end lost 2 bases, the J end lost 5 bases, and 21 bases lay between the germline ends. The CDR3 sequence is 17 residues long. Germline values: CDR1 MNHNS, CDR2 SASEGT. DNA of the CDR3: TGTGCCAGCAGTGAATTGATCCCAGGGGCCTCGTACGAGACCCAGTACTTC. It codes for CASSELIPGASYETQYF.

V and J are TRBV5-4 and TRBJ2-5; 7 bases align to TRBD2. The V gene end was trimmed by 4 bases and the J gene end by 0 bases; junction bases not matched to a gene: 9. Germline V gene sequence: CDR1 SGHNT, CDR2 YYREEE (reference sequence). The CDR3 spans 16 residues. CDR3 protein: CASSPLVGGYQETQYF. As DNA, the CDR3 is TGTGCCAGCAGCCCGCTAGTGGGGGGGTACCAAGAGACCCAGTACTTC.

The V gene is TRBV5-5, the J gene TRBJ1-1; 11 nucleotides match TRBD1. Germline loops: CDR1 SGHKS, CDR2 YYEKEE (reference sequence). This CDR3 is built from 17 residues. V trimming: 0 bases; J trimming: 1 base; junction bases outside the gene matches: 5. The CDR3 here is CASSLAGQGEQNTEAFF. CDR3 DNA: TGTGCCAGCAGCTTGGCGGGACAGGGGGAGCAGAACACTGAAGCTTTCTTT.

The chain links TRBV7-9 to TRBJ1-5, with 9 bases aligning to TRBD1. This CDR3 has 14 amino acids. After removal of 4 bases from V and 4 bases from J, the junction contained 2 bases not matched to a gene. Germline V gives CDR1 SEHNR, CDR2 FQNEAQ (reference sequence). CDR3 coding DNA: TGTGCCAGCAGCTACGGGACAGGGAATCAGCCCCAGCATTTT. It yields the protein CASSYGTGNQPQHF.

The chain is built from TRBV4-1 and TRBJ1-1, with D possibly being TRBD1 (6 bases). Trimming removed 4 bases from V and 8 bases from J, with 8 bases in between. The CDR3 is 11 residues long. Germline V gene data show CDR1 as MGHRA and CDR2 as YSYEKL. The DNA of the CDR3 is TGCGCCAGCAGCCGCGACAGGGAAGCTTTCTTT. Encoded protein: CASSRDREAFF.

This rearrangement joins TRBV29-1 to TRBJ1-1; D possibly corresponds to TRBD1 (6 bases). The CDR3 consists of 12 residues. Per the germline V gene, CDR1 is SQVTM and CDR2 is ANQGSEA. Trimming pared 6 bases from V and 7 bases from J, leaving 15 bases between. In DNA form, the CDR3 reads TGCAGCGTGCGGGGGGGGCTGGGTGAAGCTTTCTTT. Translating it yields CSVRGGLGEAFF.

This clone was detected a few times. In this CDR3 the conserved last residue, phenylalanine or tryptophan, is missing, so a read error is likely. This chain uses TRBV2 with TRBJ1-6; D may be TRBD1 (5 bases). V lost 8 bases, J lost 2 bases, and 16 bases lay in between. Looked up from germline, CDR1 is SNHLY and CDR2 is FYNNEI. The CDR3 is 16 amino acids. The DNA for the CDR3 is TGTGCCAGCTTAAAACAGGAGACGGCCTATAATTCACCCCTCCACCTT. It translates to CASLKQETAYNSPLHL.

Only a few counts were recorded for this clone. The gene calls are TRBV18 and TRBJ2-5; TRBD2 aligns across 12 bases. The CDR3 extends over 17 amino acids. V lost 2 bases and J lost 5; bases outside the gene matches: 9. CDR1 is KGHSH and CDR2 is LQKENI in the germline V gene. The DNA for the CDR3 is TGTGCCAGCTCACCAGTGCCTAGCGGGAGGGCCTGGGAGACCCAGTACTTC. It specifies CASSPVPSGRAWETQYF.

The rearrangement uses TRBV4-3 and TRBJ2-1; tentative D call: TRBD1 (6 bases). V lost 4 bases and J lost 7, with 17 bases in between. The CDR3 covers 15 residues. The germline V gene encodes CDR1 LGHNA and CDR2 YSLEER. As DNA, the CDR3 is TGCGCCAGCAGCCTGGGGCAGGGGAACGGAAATGAGCAGTTCTTC. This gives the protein CASSLGQGNGNEQFF.